This passage covers 27 T cell receptor beta chains from one sample sequenced in a study of post-analysis software for immune sequencing data. Study observations and caveats: Controls had lower frequencies than patients of 4 or 5 TRBV segments, which included TRBV5-6, TRBV5-1 and TRBV20-1.

What these receptors recognize is not known. Each TCR beta cDNA library carried unique molecular identifiers. TCRdb reprocessed the PCR reads via MiXCR and lists one record per CDR3 protein. There are hundreds of thousands of distinct CDR3 sequences in the sample; approximately 57% occur only once, and under 6% lies in the top ten. The sample was blood. Receptors were obtained from a girl aged 5 to 17 with multiple sclerosis.

The rearrangement joins TRBV7-2 to TRBJ2-5; tentative D call: TRBD2 (6 bases). This CDR3 spans 12 amino acids. The V gene's germline CDR1 is SGHTA and CDR2 FQGNSA. The V end was cut by 11 bases, the J end by 4 bases, with 14 bases between. The CDR3 sequence: CAAGTLGETQYF. CDR3 coding DNA: TGTGCCGCGGGGACCTTGGGAGAGACCCAGTACTTC.

V and J are TRBV5-1 and TRBJ2-1; possible D gene TRBD2, 5 bases. Germline CDR1 reads SGHRS; CDR2 reads YFSETQ. V lost 5 bases and J 2 bases, leaving 20 bases between the germline ends. The CDR3 has 17 amino acids. CDR3 nucleotide sequence: TGCGCCAGCAGTAGGGCTAGCTCCGGGTCCGCCTACAATGAGCAGTTCTTC. It specifies CASSRASSGSAYNEQFF.

This chain uses TRBV10-3 with TRBJ2-7; TRBD1 aligns across 7 bases. This CDR3 spans 13 amino acids. J gave up 2 bases and V 3 bases, and 1 base lay outside the gene matches. Per germline, CDR1 ENHRY and CDR2 SYGVKD. In DNA, the CDR3 is TGTGCCATCAGTGAACAGGGGCCCTACGAGCAGTACTTC. This gives the protein CAISEQGPYEQYF.

The table lists this clonotype with many counts. The chain recombines TRBV4-2 with TRBJ2-1; D perhaps matches TRBD2 (6 bases). V gave up 2 bases and J gave up 2 bases, with 19 bases separating them. The V gene's germline CDR1 is LGHNA and CDR2 YNFKEQ. The CDR3 totals 18 residues. The CDR3 bases are TGTGCCAGCAGCCAAACCCGAGGAGCGGGTGACGCCTACAATGAGCAGTTCTTC. It translates to CASSQTRGAGDAYNEQFF.

This chain joins TRBV4-2 and TRBJ2-7, with TRBD1 identical over 10 bases. The ends lost 5 bases at V and 2 bases at J; junction bases unmatched: 3. CDR1 and CDR2 from the germline V gene are LGHNA and YNFKEQ. The CDR3 sequence is 14 residues long. The CDR3 loop reads CASSSDRGAYEQYF. DNA for the CDR3: TGTGCCAGCAGCTCGGACAGGGGGGCCTACGAGCAGTACTTC.

The J gene is TRBJ2-1, the V gene TRBV4-2; 13 nucleotides line up with TRBD2. The CDR3 is 17 amino acids. Germline lookup yields CDR1 LGHNA and CDR2 YNFKEQ. Germline trimming cut 5 bases from V and 0 bases from J; bases unmatched to any gene: 4. In DNA form, the CDR3 reads TGTGCCAGCAGCAAACTAGCGGGAGGGAGCTCCTACAATGAGCAGTTCTTC. The encoded protein is CASSKLAGGSSYNEQFF.

The chain uses TRBV5-1 and TRBJ1-1; D is unclear. Trimming took 4 bases from V and 1 from J, leaving 11 bases between them. Per germline, CDR1 SGHRS and CDR2 YFSETQ. The CDR3 contains 14 residues. The CDR3 here is CASSPQPQNTEAFF. CDR3 coding DNA: TGCGCCAGCAGCCCCCAACCCCAGAACACTGAAGCTTTCTTT.

The table lists this clonotype with a few counts. This chain links TRBV20-1 with TRBJ2-3; D is ambiguous. CDR3 size: 11 residues. With 5 bases removed from V and 7 bases from J, the gap between germline ends came to 10 bases. CDR1 is DFQATT and CDR2 is SNEGSKA in the germline V gene (reference sequence). The CDR3 protein is CSAPRQHTQYF. As DNA, the CDR3 is TGCAGTGCTCCTAGACAACATACGCAGTATTTT.

This clonotype appeared a few times. The rearrangement links TRBV20-1 to TRBJ2-5; 11 bases map to TRBD2. The V segment lost 6 bases and the J segment 1 base; nucleotides outside the gene matches: 4. CDR1 DFQATT and CDR2 SNEGSKA come from the germline V gene (reference sequence). The CDR3 covers 14 residues. DNA for the CDR3: TGCAGTGCCAGTAGCGGGAGGGCCCAAGAGACCCAGTACTTC. This sequence encodes CSASSGRAQETQYF.

The rearrangement links TRBV20-1 to TRBJ2-7, with 10 bases lining up with TRBD2. Germline assignment: CDR1 DFQATT and CDR2 SNEGSKA (reference sequence). V shed 3 bases and J 1 base; nucleotides not matched to a gene: 3. This CDR3 comprises 14 residues. CDR3 in amino acids: CSARIAGGSYEQYF. CDR3 nucleotide sequence: TGCAGTGCTAGGATAGCGGGGGGTTCCTACGAGCAGTACTTC.

This chain links TRBV18 with TRBJ1-4, with 8 bases that match TRBD1. CDR3 size: 16 residues. Trimming took 2 bases from V and 8 from J; bases not matched to a gene: 10. The V gene's germline CDR1 is KGHSH and CDR2 LQKENI. The CDR3: CASSPKETGESEKLFF. CDR3 DNA sequence: TGTGCCAGCTCACCAAAGGAGACAGGGGAAAGCGAAAAACTGTTTTTT.

V and J are TRBV10-3 and TRBJ2-5; D call uncertain. The CDR3 runs 11 residues. The germline gives CDR1 ENHRY, CDR2 SYGVKD. V lost 3 bases and J lost 7, with 6 bases in between. The CDR3 sequence is CAISDIGTQYF. The CDR3 DNA reads as TGTGCCATCAGTGATATCGGGACCCAGTACTTC.

The rearrangement uses TRBV5-1 and TRBJ1-2; TRBD1 is a possible D gene (6 bases). CDR1 is SGHRS and CDR2 is YFSETQ in the germline V gene. With 4 bases removed from V and 6 bases from J, the gap between germline ends came to 16 bases. CDR3 length equals 14 residues. CDR3 nucleotide sequence: TGCGCCAGCAGCACTGGGGGATACAGGGATGGCTACACCTTC. Translating gives CASSTGGYRDGYTF.

The rearrangement links TRBV20-1 to TRBJ1-6; the D is unclear. V was clipped by 1 base and J by 5 bases, with 6 bases between them. CDR1 and CDR2 from the germline V gene are DFQATT and SNEGSKA (reference sequence). The CDR3 extends over 13 amino acids. This CDR3 reads CSARGGDNSPLHF. Written as DNA, the CDR3 is TGCAGTGCTAGAGGCGGTGATAATTCACCCCTCCACTTT.

This clonotype was counted at least ten times. The chain recombines TRBV20-1 with TRBJ2-5, with D perhaps assigned TRBD1 or TRBD2 (5 bases each). The V end lost 1 base, the J end lost 5 bases, and 5 bases lay between the germline ends. The CDR3 runs 11 residues. The germline CDR1 and CDR2 sequences are DFQATT and SNEGSKA (reference sequence). The CDR3, as DNA: TGCAGTGCTAGAGGGGGGGAGACCCAGTACTTC. Translated, it gives CSARGGETQYF.

V and J are TRBV5-1 and TRBJ2-7, with 7 bases matching TRBD2. CDR1 SGHRS and CDR2 YFSETQ come from the germline V gene. This CDR3 spans 15 amino acids. Trimming took 0 bases from V and 0 from J; bases not matched to a gene: 3. The DNA for the CDR3 is TGCGCCAGCAGCTTGGATGGGGGGGACTCCTACGAGCAGTACTTC. Residues: CASSLDGGDSYEQYF.

V gene TRBV7-2 combines with J gene TRBJ2-1; D remains ambiguous. This CDR3 spans 16 amino acids. Germline V gene lookup returns CDR1 SGHTA and CDR2 FQGNSA. The V end lost 3 bases, the J end lost 1 base, and 13 bases lay between the germline ends. This chain's CDR3 is CASSFPTLGSYNEQFF. DNA for the CDR3: TGTGCCAGCAGCTTCCCCACCCTGGGGTCCTACAATGAGCAGTTCTTC.

This chain links TRBV7-6 with TRBJ1-5; tentative D call: TRBD1 (5 bases). The ends were cut back, 5 bases at V and 2 bases at J, with 10 bases in the middle. The CDR3 is made up of 14 amino acids. CDR1 is SGHVS and CDR2 is FNYEAQ in the germline V gene. In nucleotides, the CDR3 is TGTGCCAGCAGCCACCCGGGGGGCAATCAGCCCCAGCATTTT. Encoded protein: CASSHPGGNQPQHF.

This clonotype was observed a single time. The chain joins TRBV7-3 to TRBJ2-1, with D unresolved. The end of the DNA fits TRBJ2-7 better, so the J call may be wrong. Germline loops: CDR1 SGHTA, CDR2 FQGTGA. This CDR3 spans 15 amino acids. CDR3 coding DNA: TGTGCCAGCAGCTTAATTACTGTTAGATACAATGAGCAGTACTTC. Amino acid sequence: CASSLITVRYNEQYF.

The V and J genes are TRBV12-3 or TRBV12-4 and TRBJ2-5, with D possibly being TRBD1 or TRBD2 (5 bases each). CDR3 length: 16 residues. V was trimmed by 6 bases and J by 1 base, leaving 18 bases between them. The CDR3 region is CASSPKPGRFQETQYF. Written as DNA, the CDR3 is TGTGCCAGCAGCCCTAAACCGGGACGGTTCCAAGAGACCCAGTACTTC.

This sequence joins TRBV7-3 and TRBJ1-6; no definite D call. This CDR3 contains 17 residues. Trimming took 5 bases from V and 0 from J, leaving 14 bases between them. Germline loops: CDR1 SGHTA, CDR2 FQGTGA. The CDR3 DNA sequence: TGTGCCAGCAGCCCCAACCGGGTTAGCTCCTATAATTCACCCCTCCACTTT. This encodes CASSPNRVSSYNSPLHF. The whole variable domain, remainder taken from reference TRBV7-3 and TRBJ1-6, is GAGVSQTPSNKVTEKGKYVELRCDPISGHTALYWYRQSLGQGPEFLIYFQGTGAADDSGLPNDRFFAVRPEGSVSTLKIQRTERGDSAVYLCASSPNRVSSYNSPLHFGNGTRLTVT.

The chain's CDR3 is CASTDRGTQYF. The CDR3 coding sequence is TGCGCCAGTACGGACCGCGGGACGCAGTATTTT. V is TRBV5-1 and J is TRBJ2-3; maybe TRBD2 (5 bases). Germline V lookup: CDR1 SGHRS, CDR2 YFSETQ. The V gene lost 8 bases and the J gene lost 9 bases, with 13 bases spanning the gap. CDR3 size: 11 residues.

This clonotype was seen a few times. This chain joins TRBV7-2 and TRBJ2-7, with 15 bases lining up with TRBD2. The V segment lost 5 bases and the J segment 2 bases; nucleotides outside the gene matches: 1. Germline CDR1 reads SGHTA; CDR2 reads FQGNSA. The CDR3 covers 15 residues. Here the CDR3 DNA reads TGTGCCAGCAGCCGGACTAGCGGGGGGGCCTACGAGCAGTACTTC. Residues: CASSRTSGGAYEQYF.

The chain employs TRBV29-1 and TRBJ2-6, with D possibly being TRBD1 or TRBD2 (5 bases each). The CDR3 has 19 residues. The V end was cut by 4 bases, the J end by 1 base, with 23 bases between. CDR1 is SQVTM, CDR2 ANQGSEA, per germline. CDR3 loop: CSVGPGPGRLSSGANVLTF. The CDR3 coding sequence is TGCAGCGTTGGGCCGGGGCCAGGGAGACTTTCATCTGGGGCCAACGTCCTGACTTTC.

This clonotype has only a few counts. The V and J genes are TRBV6-5 and TRBJ1-2; D uncertain. In germline, CDR1 is MNHEY, CDR2 SVGAGI. The V and J ends lost 7 bases and 4 bases respectively, with 7 bases between them. The CDR3 runs to 11 residues. This CDR3 is CASTDLYGYTF. CDR3 sequence (DNA): TGTGCCAGCACTGACCTCTATGGCTACACCTTC.

V and J are TRBV6-6 and TRBJ2-7, with D perhaps matching TRBD2 (5 bases). The germline V gene encodes CDR1 MNHNY and CDR2 SVGAGI (reference sequence). V was trimmed by 2 bases and J by 4 bases, leaving 18 bases between them. There are 16 residues in the CDR3. The CDR3 DNA follows: TGTGCCAGCAGTTACGGGGAGAGCCGGGCCTATTACGAGCAGTACTTC. Its protein is CASSYGESRAYYEQYF.

This clonotype was picked up a small number of times. The chain employs TRBV12-5 and TRBJ2-2; D not resolved. The CDR3 totals 16 residues. CDR1 and CDR2 (germline): LGHNT, FRNRAP. Trimming pared 1 base from V and 1 base from J, leaving 10 bases between. This CDR3 is CASGLGSSLNTGELFF. CDR3 DNA: TGTGCTAGTGGTTTGGGTAGCAGTTTGAACACCGGGGAGCTGTTTTTT.